This TCR beta chain was retrieved from a study of T cell repertoires in cytomegalovirus infection. MiXCR, applied by TCRdb to the reads, yields one record per CDR3 protein. Seen here are more than 150,000 distinct CDR3 sequences, 15% to 20% observed once, and the top ten hold over 15%. This clonotype showed up just a few times. Antigen: not known. Trimming cost V 2 bases and J 4 bases, with 12 bases left between them. The CDR3 length is 14 residues. CDR1 and CDR2 from the germline V gene are MDHEN and SYDVKM. Notes on the study in general: Ex vivo, HLA-C-restricted CMV-specific TCR beta clonotypes prevailed over the rest of the response.

The chain links TRBV28 to TRBJ2-7; tentative D call: TRBD2 (6 bases). The sequence was collected from a human donor in good health (CMV status not recorded). Some clones in this sample may be carry-over from other donors' samples. The sample consisted of CD8+ T cells from PBMCs. CDR3: CASSLPPGRYEQYF. As DNA, the CDR3 is TGTGCCAGCAGTTTACCCCCCGGGAGATACGAGCAGTACTTC.